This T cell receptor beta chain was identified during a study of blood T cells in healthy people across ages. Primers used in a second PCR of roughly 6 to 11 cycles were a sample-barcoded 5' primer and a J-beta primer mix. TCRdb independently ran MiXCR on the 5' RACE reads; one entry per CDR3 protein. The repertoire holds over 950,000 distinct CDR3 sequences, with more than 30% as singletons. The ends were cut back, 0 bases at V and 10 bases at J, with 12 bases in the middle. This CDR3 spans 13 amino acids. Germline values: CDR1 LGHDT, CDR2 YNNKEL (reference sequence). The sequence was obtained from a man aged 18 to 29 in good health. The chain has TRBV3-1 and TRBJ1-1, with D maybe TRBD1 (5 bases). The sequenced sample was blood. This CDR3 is CASSQDRGGGAFF. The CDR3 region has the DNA TGTGCCAGCAGCCAAGATCGTGGGGGGGGAGCTTTCTTT.